A single sample gave rise to the 31 T cell receptor beta chains below, sequenced in a study of OX40 agonist ivuxolimab in advanced cancers. Using immunoSEQ multiplex PCR, the repertoire was profiled, and TCRdb retains in-frame clones only, with some absent. The repertoire includes approximately 35,000 clones, less than 85% of them detected once, and about a sixth sits in the top ten. The source material was CD4+ or CD8+ T cells sorted from blood, sampled in a trial of the OX40 agonist ivuxolimab. These receptors all stem from an adult with an advanced solid tumor such as melanoma, head and neck, liver or kidney cancer.

V usage is TRBV4-3 and J usage is TRBJ2-7; 14 bases fit TRBD2. Germline assignment: CDR1 LGHNA and CDR2 YSLEER. With V trimmed by 3 bases and J by 2 bases, 0 bases remained unmatched. The CDR3 runs 15 residues. For the CDR3, the DNA is TGCGCCAGCAGCCAGACTAGCGGGGGGGCCTACGAGCAGTACTTC. Protein sequence: CASSQTSGGAYEQYF.

A few counts support this clone. The rearrangement links TRBV4-2 to TRBJ2-1; TRBD2 agrees at 9 bases. The CDR3 is 16 amino acids. The germline V gene has CDR1 LGHNA and CDR2 YNFKEQ. V trimming: 0 bases; J trimming: 9 bases; junction bases outside the gene matches: 9. CDR3: CASSQDQSSGVTEQFF. The CDR3 DNA sequence: TGTGCCAGCAGCCAAGATCAGTCTAGCGGGGTCACTGAGCAGTTCTTC.

The J gene is TRBJ2-5, the V gene TRBV5-4; D gene uncertain. This CDR3 spans 15 amino acids. The V gene's germline CDR1 is SGHNT and CDR2 YYREEE (reference sequence). Trimming pared 0 bases from V and 0 bases from J, leaving 9 bases between. CDR3 sequence reads: CASSLGGSYQETQYF. The CDR3 DNA follows: TGTGCCAGCAGCTTGGGAGGCAGCTACCAAGAGACCCAGTACTTC.

This rearrangement joins TRBV27 to TRBJ2-1; TRBD2 matches at 8 bases. V was clipped by 2 bases and J by 7 bases; unmatched bases: 1. This CDR3 has 13 residues. Germline CDR1 and CDR2: MNHEY and SMNVEV (reference sequence). The CDR3 sequence: CASSLGGGNEQFF. The CDR3 nucleotides are TGTGCCAGCAGTTTAGGCGGGGGGAATGAGCAGTTCTTC.

CDR3 in amino acids: CASSQSDSPFQPQHF. CDR3 in DNA: TGCGCCAGCAGCCAAAGCGACAGCCCCTTTCAGCCCCAGCATTTT. The chain has TRBV4-1 and TRBJ1-5, with D perhaps TRBD1 (5 bases). This CDR3 has 15 residues. CDR1 is MGHRA and CDR2 is YSYEKL in the germline V gene. The V and J ends lost 2 bases and 6 bases respectively, with 14 bases between them.

This clone was detected only a few times. The V call is TRBV10-2, the J call TRBJ2-3; D remains unclear. V was clipped by 0 bases and J by 2 bases, with 12 bases between them. Germline CDR1 reads WSHSY; CDR2 reads SAAADI. There are 16 residues in the CDR3. The CDR3 DNA follows: TGCGCCAGCAGTGAGTCGACGGCGGCGGTCACAGATACGCAGTATTTT. Its translation is CASSESTAAVTDTQYF.

The chain couples TRBV19 to TRBJ1-1, with 9 bases fitting TRBD1. The V segment lost 10 bases and the J segment 4 bases; nucleotides outside the gene matches: 7. The CDR3 sequence is 13 residues long. Germline CDR1 and CDR2: LNHDA and SQIVND (reference sequence). The CDR3 coding sequence is TGTGCCACCAAGGACAGGGGCGGCACTGAAGCTTTCTTT. Translating gives CATKDRGGTEAFF.

J is TRBJ1-1 and V is TRBV29-1; 8 bases fit TRBD1. V lost 1 base and J lost 5; bases outside the gene matches: 6. The CDR3 sequence is 14 residues long. Germline V lookup: CDR1 SQVTM, CDR2 ANQGSEA. CDR3 amino acids: CSVEGQGARTEAFF. CDR3 DNA sequence: TGCAGCGTTGAAGGGCAGGGGGCACGAACTGAAGCTTTCTTT.

This chain joins TRBV7-9 and TRBJ1-4; D unclear. Germline-derived CDR1 and CDR2 are SEHNR and FQNEAQ (reference sequence). The germline V and J ends were trimmed by 1 base and 5 bases, with 8 bases remaining between them. The CDR3 is made up of 14 amino acids. CDR3 region: CASSLVGSNEKLFF. CDR3 coding DNA: TGTGCCAGCAGCTTAGTCGGATCAAATGAAAAACTGTTTTTT.

This clone was recorded once. This chain joins TRBV5-6 and TRBJ2-1; 7 bases line up with TRBD2. V was pared by 3 bases and J by 1 base, with 1 base of the junction left unmatched. In germline, CDR1 is SGHDT, CDR2 YYEEEE. The CDR3 spans 14 residues. As DNA, the CDR3 is TGTGCCAGCAGCTCCGGGGGGTCCTACAATGAGCAGTTCTTC. Its translation: CASSSGGSYNEQFF.

The chain joins TRBV27 to TRBJ2-4; 9 nucleotides match TRBD1. Germline V lookup: CDR1 MNHEY, CDR2 SMNVEV (reference sequence). J lost 6 bases, V lost 6 bases, and 6 bases had no gene match. CDR3 length: 14 amino acids. CDR3 in amino acids: CASSRQGVVNIQYF. Written as DNA, the CDR3 is TGTGCCAGCAGCCGACAGGGGGTTGTAAACATTCAGTACTTC.

The chain joins TRBV7-9 to TRBJ1-1; weak D call: TRBD1 (5 bases). Germline CDR1 reads SEHNR; CDR2 reads FQNEAQ (reference sequence). Trimming removed 3 bases at V and 5 bases at J, with 7 bases between. The CDR3 length is 12 residues. The CDR3 DNA reads TGTGCCAGCAGCTTGGGACTGACTGAAGCTTTCTTT. Protein sequence: CASSLGLTEAFF.

This chain connects TRBV11-3 to TRBJ2-2; 14 positions agree with TRBD2. CDR3 length: 19 residues. J was trimmed by 6 bases and V by 4 bases; bases with no gene match: 13. Germline values: CDR1 SGHNT, CDR2 YENEEA. The CDR3, as DNA: TGTGCCAGCAGCTCGCGGACTAGCGGGAGGACTCCCGGCGCCGGGGAGCTGTTTTTT. Its protein is CASSSRTSGRTPGAGELFF.

V usage is TRBV4-1 and J usage is TRBJ2-5; 8 positions match TRBD2. The length of the CDR3 is 17 residues. CDR1 is MGHRA, CDR2 YSYEKL, per germline. The junction had 7 bases not matched to a gene; V was cut back by 1 base and J by 0 bases. The CDR3 nucleotides are TGCGCCAGCAGCCAAGGACTTGCGGGGGGACACCAAGAGACCCAGTACTTC. As protein: CASSQGLAGGHQETQYF.

The chain is built from TRBV11-1 and TRBJ2-2; D unclear. The germline V gene encodes CDR1 SGHAT and CDR2 FQDESV (reference sequence). The CDR3 has 15 amino acids. The V gene lost 3 bases and the J gene lost 1 base, with 9 bases spanning the gap. The CDR3, as DNA: TGTGCCAGCAGCTTCCTGGCGGAGAACACCGGGGAGCTGTTTTTT. The encoded protein is CASSFLAENTGELFF. The complete variable domain, with remaining parts taken from reference TRBV11-1 and TRBJ2-2, reads EAEVAQSPRYKITEKSQAVAFWCDPISGHATLYWYRQILGQGPELLVQFQDESVVDDSQLPKDRFSAERLKGVDSTLKIQPAELGDSAMYLCASSFLAENTGELFFGEGSRLTVL.

J is TRBJ2-1 and V is TRBV7-8; either TRBD1 or TRBD2 may supply D (6 bases each). The CDR3 has 19 amino acids. Trimming pared 1 base from V and 0 bases from J, leaving 19 bases between. Germline CDR1 and CDR2: SGHVS and FQNEAQ. The DNA for the CDR3 is TGTGCCAGCAGCTTAGAGACTAGAAGGGGGAGCATCTCCTACAATGAGCAGTTCTTC. Amino acid sequence: CASSLETRRGSISYNEQFF.

The chain combines TRBV7-9 with TRBJ2-5; 14 nucleotides match TRBD2. Losses at the gene ends were 5 bases for V and 7 bases for J; bases not matched to a gene: 6. The CDR3 runs to 15 residues. Germline CDR1 and CDR2: SEHNR and FQNEAQ (reference sequence). The CDR3 DNA is TGTGCCAGCAGCCCGACTAGCGGGAGGGCCAGGACCCAGTACTTC. Translated, it gives CASSPTSGRARTQYF.

J is TRBJ2-3 and V is TRBV7-9, with D possibly being TRBD2 (5 bases). The germline CDR1 and CDR2 sequences are SEHNR and FQNEAQ (reference sequence). The CDR3 contains 14 residues. V shed 7 bases and J shed 0 bases, with 11 bases lying between them. CDR3 bases: TGTGCCAGCATCGGGGATTCTAGCACAGATACGCAGTATTTT. It codes for CASIGDSSTDTQYF.

The genes are TRBV28 and TRBJ1-5, with a weak D call TRBD1 (6 bases). The V end was cut by 6 bases, the J end by 7 bases, with 13 bases between. This CDR3 comprises 13 residues. The V gene's germline CDR1 is MDHEN and CDR2 SYDVKM. The CDR3 DNA sequence: TGTGCCAGCAGCTTGGGACAATGGCAGCCCCAGCATTTT. This gives the protein CASSLGQWQPQHF.

V gene TRBV7-8 combines with J gene TRBJ2-5, with D unclear. The CDR3 consists of 13 residues. CDR1 is SGHVS and CDR2 is FQNEAQ in the germline V gene. V was clipped by 1 base and J by 4 bases, with 7 bases between them. CDR3 nucleotides: TGTGCCAGCAGCTTAGTCCTAATAGAGACCCAGTACTTC. Residues: CASSLVLIETQYF. Full variable domain (remainder filled in from reference TRBV7-8 and TRBJ2-5): GAGVSQSPRYKVAKRGQDVALRCDPISGHVSLFWYQQALGQGPEFLTYFQNEAQLDKSGLPSDRFFAERPEGSVSTLKIQRTQQEDSAVYLCASSLVLIETQYFGPGTRLLVL.

The rearrangement uses TRBV4-3 and TRBJ2-2; the D is unclear. The ends were cut back, 4 bases at V and 8 bases at J, with 14 bases in the middle. The CDR3 covers 14 residues. Germline values: CDR1 LGHNA, CDR2 YSLEER. Here the CDR3 DNA reads TGCGCCAGCAGCCCGCTACCCCTAGGTGGGGAGCTGTTTTTT. This codes for CASSPLPLGGELFF.

The chain recombines TRBV6-6 with TRBJ1-3; D unclear. Deletions cut 0 bases from V and 6 bases from J, with 6 bases between. The germline V gene encodes CDR1 MNHNY and CDR2 SVGAGI (reference sequence). The CDR3 extends over 13 amino acids. In nucleotides, the CDR3 is TGTGCCAGCAGTTACTCTGAAAAAAACACCATATATTTT. It yields the protein CASSYSEKNTIYF.

This clone is judged medium-sized (0.01 to 0.1%). CDR3 in amino acids: CASSMYSGSVDEQYF. In DNA, the CDR3 is TGCGCCAGCAGCATGTATAGCGGGAGTGTCGACGAGCAGTACTTC. The chain has TRBV5-1 and TRBJ2-7; 9 bases are shared with TRBD2. Germline-derived CDR1 and CDR2 are SGHRS and YFSETQ. The ends lost 4 bases at V and 5 bases at J; junction bases unmatched: 10. This CDR3 is 15 amino acids long.

This rearrangement joins TRBV5-1 to TRBJ1-5; D remains unclear. CDR1 is SGHRS and CDR2 is YFSETQ in the germline V gene. V lost 0 bases to trimming and J lost 6 bases, with 10 bases between them. CDR3 length: 14 amino acids. The CDR3 DNA is TGCGCCAGCAGCTTGGTTGCCGGGAGTCAGCCCCAGCATTTT. Amino acid sequence: CASSLVAGSQPQHF.

The rearrangement joins TRBV2 to TRBJ2-7; tentative D call: TRBD2 (5 bases). V lost 11 bases and J 0 bases, leaving 14 bases between the germline ends. Per germline, CDR1 SNHLY and CDR2 FYNNEI. The CDR3 loop spans 13 amino acids. The CDR3 is CAGGGGSSYEQYF. In DNA, the CDR3 is TGTGCCGGAGGTGGCGGAAGCTCCTACGAGCAGTACTTC.

This chain connects TRBV11-2 to TRBJ2-2; maybe TRBD2 (6 bases). This CDR3 comprises 15 residues. Germline V gene data show CDR1 as SGHAT and CDR2 as FQNNGV. V lost 1 base to trimming and J lost 4 bases, with 10 bases between them. The CDR3 coding sequence is TGTGCCAGCAGCTTAGCGGTAGCGGCCACCGGGGAGCTGTTTTTT. This encodes CASSLAVAATGELFF.

The V gene is TRBV6-5, the J gene TRBJ1-2; 7 positions match TRBD1. V lost 5 bases to trimming and J lost 4 bases; unmatched junction nucleotides: 4. The CDR3 is 13 residues long. Germline CDR1 is MNHEY and CDR2 is SVGAGI. The CDR3 DNA is TGTGCCAGCAGTGTACAGGGGTCCTATGGCTACACCTTC. Residues: CASSVQGSYGYTF.

The V and J genes are TRBV11-2 and TRBJ2-7; 7 nucleotides align to TRBD1. Germline-derived CDR1 and CDR2 are SGHAT and FQNNGV. V trimming: 5 bases; J trimming: 2 bases; junction bases outside the gene matches: 6. The CDR3 is made up of 14 amino acids. CDR3 amino acids: CASSPWDSTYEQYF. In nucleotides, the CDR3 is TGTGCCAGCAGCCCCTGGGACAGTACCTACGAGCAGTACTTC. The complete variable domain, with remaining parts taken from reference TRBV11-2 and TRBJ2-7, reads EAGVAQSPRYKIIEKRQSVAFWCNPISGHATLYWYQQILGQGPKLLIQFQNNGVVDDSQLPKDRFSAERLKGVDSTLKIQPAKLEDSAVYLCASSPWDSTYEQYFGPGTRLTVT.

This sequence joins TRBV14 and TRBJ1-2; D gene unclear. Between the trimmed V and J ends, which lost 1 base and 5 bases, there was a span of 11 bases. The CDR3 is 14 amino acids. The germline CDR1 and CDR2 sequences are SGHDN and FVKESK. The CDR3 DNA follows: TGTGCCAGCAGCCAAGGGGCGGGATGGTATGGCTACACCTTC. Protein: CASSQGAGWYGYTF.

This clone was recorded only once. This rearrangement joins TRBV13 to TRBJ2-1, with D perhaps matching TRBD2 (6 bases). The CDR3 contains 16 residues. Between the trimmed V and J ends, which lost 5 bases and 0 bases, there was a span of 14 bases. In germline, CDR1 is PRHDT, CDR2 FYEKMQ (reference sequence). The CDR3 reads CASSNPRESSYNEQFF. The CDR3 region has the DNA TGTGCCAGCAGCAACCCCCGGGAGAGCTCCTACAATGAGCAGTTCTTC.

The chain combines TRBV4-1 with TRBJ2-5; tentative D call: TRBD2 (7 bases). Trimming stripped 0 bases from V and 2 bases from J, with 22 bases between. This CDR3 comprises 19 residues. CDR1 is MGHRA and CDR2 is YSYEKL in the germline V gene. The CDR3: CASSQESGVGGGPQETQYF. The DNA of the CDR3 is TGCGCCAGCAGCCAAGAAAGTGGGGTCGGCGGGGGCCCTCAAGAGACCCAGTACTTC.